This entry concerns a single TCR beta chain. The germline gives CDR1 SNHLY, CDR2 FYNNEI. CDR3 length: 15 amino acids. J gave up 4 bases and V 7 bases, and 9 bases lay outside the gene matches. Here immunoSEQ multiplex PCR was the method, and the copy in TCRdb shows in-frame clones only, minus some. Of around 300,000 clones detected, around 89% appear once; the ten largest clones hold 3%. This sample stems from a study of blood T cell repertoires in COVID-19. The cohort comprised adults aged about 18 to 100 years residing in about two dozen US areas. Input material: PBMCs or T cells enriched from blood (not recorded which). The V and J genes are TRBV2 and TRBJ2-2; 7 bases map to TRBD2. This sequence was found in a woman between 45 and 60 years old who had recovered from COVID-19. The CDR3 region is CASTLSGGSTGELFF. Here the CDR3 DNA reads TGTGCCAGCACCCTATCGGGGGGTAGCACCGGGGAGCTGTTTTTT.